The clone carrying this T cell receptor beta chain is a singleton in its sample. Its matching antigen is unknown. This entry belongs to a study of OX40 agonist ivuxolimab in advanced cancers. Study-level information: Given to patients was ivuxolimab, an agonistic anti-OX40 (CD134) antibody. The study enrolled dose-escalation patients with hepatocellular carcinoma, melanoma, renal cell or head and neck cancer.

The study's findings and limits: Undetermined was the antigen specificity of the expanded peripheral T cells. Expanded clones tended on average to be more numerous among CD8+ T cells than CD4+.

The protocol was immunoSEQ multiplex PCR, while the TCRdb copy is restricted to in-frame clones and leaves out a portion. The repertoire holds about 80,000 clones, around 86% seen once, with around 2% in the top ten. V lost 4 bases and J 4 bases, leaving 11 bases between the germline ends. CDR1 and CDR2 (germline): KGHSH, LQKENI. The length of the CDR3 is 14 residues. Sequenced material: CD4+ or CD8+ T cells sorted from blood, taken in a trial of the OX40 agonist ivuxolimab. The chain couples TRBV18 to TRBJ1-5, with D unresolved. The receptor's source is an adult with an advanced solid tumor such as melanoma, head and neck, liver or kidney cancer. CDR3 sequence (DNA): TGTGCCAGCTCACGCGCGGGAGAAAATCAGCCCCAGCATTTT. It specifies CASSRAGENQPQHF.